The rows below give T cell receptor beta chains drawn from one sample of a study of T cell responses to AZD1222 COVID-19 vaccine. The data were produced by immunoSEQ multiplex PCR, yet TCRdb's version contains in-frame clones alone and is incomplete. This sample has approximately 100,000 clones, with around 91% found just once. The sample consisted of peripheral blood, taken on day 0 of AZD1222 vaccination. The receptor set was obtained from an adult in good health. Each CDR3 is given with its conserved first and last residue. Fields, in order: clone size, D gene, J gene, V gene, CDR3 protein, CDR3 DNA. D genes are given only for firm matches. The listing skips clone size in some rows; elsewhere it reads once, few, many or a size class.

size: -; D: -; J: TRBJ1-6; V: TRBV28; CDR3: CASRPTGFNSPLHF; DNA: TGTGCCAGCAGACCCACAGGATTCAATTCACCCCTCCACTTT
size: -; D: -; J: TRBJ2-7; V: TRBV5-1; CDR3: CASSSRGNYEQYF; DNA: TGCGCCAGCAGCTCTCGGGGAAACTACGAGCAGTACTTC
size: once; D: TRBD2; J: TRBJ2-5; V: TRBV11-2; CDR3: CASSLLDWTSGRGETQYF; DNA: TGTGCCAGCAGCCTACTCGACTGGACTAGCGGGAGGGGTGAGACCCAGTACTTC
size: -; D: -; J: TRBJ1-4; V: TRBV28; CDR3: CASIAGADNEKLFF; DNA: TGTGCCAGCATCGCAGGGGCAGATAATGAAAAACTGTTTTTT
size: once; D: TRBD1; J: TRBJ1-1; V: TRBV10-1; CDR3: CASSLDRGDTEAFF; DNA: TGCGCCAGCAGCCTGGACAGGGGCGACACTGAAGCTTTCTTT
size: -; D: -; J: TRBJ2-5; V: TRBV28; CDR3: CASSLTIQETQYF; DNA: TGTGCCAGCAGTTTAACCATCCAAGAGACCCAGTACTTC
size: -; D: -; J: TRBJ2-3; V: TRBV18; CDR3: CASSPLERADTQYF; DNA: TGTGCCAGCTCACCACTAGAACGGGCAGATACGCAGTATTTT
size: -; D: TRBD2; J: TRBJ2-3; V: TRBV19; CDR3: CAVAGGPGVGSTDTQYF; DNA: TGTGCCGTTGCGGGAGGGCCTGGAGTAGGGAGCACAGATACGCAGTATTTT
size: -; D: TRBD1; J: TRBJ2-1; V: TRBV7-9; CDR3: CASSSWTGGNEQFF; DNA: TGTGCCAGCAGCTCTTGGACAGGGGGCAATGAGCAGTTCTTC
size: -; D: -; J: TRBJ2-3; V: TRBV24-1; CDR3: CATSEPTSGLTDTQYF; DNA: TGTGCCACCAGTGAACCCACCTCGGGACTTACAGATACGCAGTATTTT
size: few; D: -; J: TRBJ2-2; V: TRBV29-1; CDR3: CSVRLGPTGELFF; DNA: TGCAGCGTTCGATTGGGACCCACCGGGGAGCTGTTTTTT
size: -; D: TRBD1; J: TRBJ2-7; V: TRBV18; CDR3: CASSPGTGETYEQYF; DNA: TGTGCCAGCTCGCCCGGGACAGGGGAGACCTACGAGCAGTACTTC
size: few; D: -; J: TRBJ2-2; V: TRBV7-9; CDR3: CASSLDTGELFF; DNA: TGTGCCAGCAGCTTAGACACCGGGGAGCTGTTTTTT
size: -; D: -; J: TRBJ2-7; V: TRBV6-6; CDR3: CASSYGQKGYEQYF; DNA: TGTGCCAGCAGTTACGGACAGAAGGGTTACGAGCAGTACTTC
size: -; D: TRBD2; J: TRBJ2-3; V: TRBV5-1; CDR3: CASSLGAGGGEGDTQYF; DNA: TGCGCCAGCAGCTTGGGAGCCGGAGGAGGGGAGGGAGATACGCAGTATTTT
size: -; D: -; J: TRBJ1-2; V: TRBV28; CDR3: CASSPPLPNGYTF; DNA: TGTGCCAGCAGCCCACCCCTACCCAACGGCTACACCTTC
size: once; D: TRBD2; J: TRBJ2-3; V: TRBV4-3; CDR3: CASSRLAVSTDTQYF; DNA: TGCGCCAGCAGCCGACTAGCGGTTAGCACAGATACGCAGTATTTT